This T cell receptor beta chain was obtained from a study of T cell repertoires in ileal Crohn's disease. TCRB immunosequencing input was roughly 500 nanograms of biopsy DNA per sample. Assay used: immunoSEQ multiplex PCR; TCRdb lists only in-frame clones, some missing. The table has under 8,500 clones, 60% to 80% seen once. Points on this clone: As yet, its antigen is unknown.

Study outcomes and limitations: Compared with non-smokers, active smokers at surgery showed more clonal expansions. Compared with CD4 T cells, sorted CD8 cells carried more expanded clones.

V gave up 3 bases and J gave up 4 bases; unmatched junction bases: 20. Germline V gene sequence: CDR1 SGHRS, CDR2 YFSETQ. The CDR3 is made up of 20 amino acids. Sequencing input: ileal tissue. The origin of this receptor is an adult with Crohn's disease. The chain has TRBV5-1 and TRBJ2-3, with 10 bases identical to TRBD2. The CDR3 sequence is CASSSSLRAPAGGHPDTQYF. The CDR3 coding sequence is TGCGCCAGCAGCTCGAGCTTGAGGGCGCCAGCGGGGGGGCATCCAGATACGCAGTATTTT.